This TCR beta chain was identified in a study of T cell changes during pregnancy in multiple sclerosis. Produced via immunoSEQ multiplex PCR; TCRdb's table is partial and in-frame only. The table lists roughly 61,000 clones, 93% of them singletons, with under 2% in the top ten. CDR3 length: 15 amino acids. Germline V lookup: CDR1 SGHTA, CDR2 FQGNSA. V shed 5 bases and J shed 3 bases, with 13 bases lying between them. This specimen consisted of peripheral blood, obtained after pregnancy. The TCR was taken from a female donor with multiple sclerosis, enrolled in a pregnancy study. J is TRBJ1-4 and V is TRBV7-2, with D possibly being TRBD1 (6 bases). This CDR3 is CASSTYRVANEKLFF. The CDR3 DNA reads as TGTGCCAGCAGCACCTACAGGGTGGCTAATGAAAAACTGTTTTTT.